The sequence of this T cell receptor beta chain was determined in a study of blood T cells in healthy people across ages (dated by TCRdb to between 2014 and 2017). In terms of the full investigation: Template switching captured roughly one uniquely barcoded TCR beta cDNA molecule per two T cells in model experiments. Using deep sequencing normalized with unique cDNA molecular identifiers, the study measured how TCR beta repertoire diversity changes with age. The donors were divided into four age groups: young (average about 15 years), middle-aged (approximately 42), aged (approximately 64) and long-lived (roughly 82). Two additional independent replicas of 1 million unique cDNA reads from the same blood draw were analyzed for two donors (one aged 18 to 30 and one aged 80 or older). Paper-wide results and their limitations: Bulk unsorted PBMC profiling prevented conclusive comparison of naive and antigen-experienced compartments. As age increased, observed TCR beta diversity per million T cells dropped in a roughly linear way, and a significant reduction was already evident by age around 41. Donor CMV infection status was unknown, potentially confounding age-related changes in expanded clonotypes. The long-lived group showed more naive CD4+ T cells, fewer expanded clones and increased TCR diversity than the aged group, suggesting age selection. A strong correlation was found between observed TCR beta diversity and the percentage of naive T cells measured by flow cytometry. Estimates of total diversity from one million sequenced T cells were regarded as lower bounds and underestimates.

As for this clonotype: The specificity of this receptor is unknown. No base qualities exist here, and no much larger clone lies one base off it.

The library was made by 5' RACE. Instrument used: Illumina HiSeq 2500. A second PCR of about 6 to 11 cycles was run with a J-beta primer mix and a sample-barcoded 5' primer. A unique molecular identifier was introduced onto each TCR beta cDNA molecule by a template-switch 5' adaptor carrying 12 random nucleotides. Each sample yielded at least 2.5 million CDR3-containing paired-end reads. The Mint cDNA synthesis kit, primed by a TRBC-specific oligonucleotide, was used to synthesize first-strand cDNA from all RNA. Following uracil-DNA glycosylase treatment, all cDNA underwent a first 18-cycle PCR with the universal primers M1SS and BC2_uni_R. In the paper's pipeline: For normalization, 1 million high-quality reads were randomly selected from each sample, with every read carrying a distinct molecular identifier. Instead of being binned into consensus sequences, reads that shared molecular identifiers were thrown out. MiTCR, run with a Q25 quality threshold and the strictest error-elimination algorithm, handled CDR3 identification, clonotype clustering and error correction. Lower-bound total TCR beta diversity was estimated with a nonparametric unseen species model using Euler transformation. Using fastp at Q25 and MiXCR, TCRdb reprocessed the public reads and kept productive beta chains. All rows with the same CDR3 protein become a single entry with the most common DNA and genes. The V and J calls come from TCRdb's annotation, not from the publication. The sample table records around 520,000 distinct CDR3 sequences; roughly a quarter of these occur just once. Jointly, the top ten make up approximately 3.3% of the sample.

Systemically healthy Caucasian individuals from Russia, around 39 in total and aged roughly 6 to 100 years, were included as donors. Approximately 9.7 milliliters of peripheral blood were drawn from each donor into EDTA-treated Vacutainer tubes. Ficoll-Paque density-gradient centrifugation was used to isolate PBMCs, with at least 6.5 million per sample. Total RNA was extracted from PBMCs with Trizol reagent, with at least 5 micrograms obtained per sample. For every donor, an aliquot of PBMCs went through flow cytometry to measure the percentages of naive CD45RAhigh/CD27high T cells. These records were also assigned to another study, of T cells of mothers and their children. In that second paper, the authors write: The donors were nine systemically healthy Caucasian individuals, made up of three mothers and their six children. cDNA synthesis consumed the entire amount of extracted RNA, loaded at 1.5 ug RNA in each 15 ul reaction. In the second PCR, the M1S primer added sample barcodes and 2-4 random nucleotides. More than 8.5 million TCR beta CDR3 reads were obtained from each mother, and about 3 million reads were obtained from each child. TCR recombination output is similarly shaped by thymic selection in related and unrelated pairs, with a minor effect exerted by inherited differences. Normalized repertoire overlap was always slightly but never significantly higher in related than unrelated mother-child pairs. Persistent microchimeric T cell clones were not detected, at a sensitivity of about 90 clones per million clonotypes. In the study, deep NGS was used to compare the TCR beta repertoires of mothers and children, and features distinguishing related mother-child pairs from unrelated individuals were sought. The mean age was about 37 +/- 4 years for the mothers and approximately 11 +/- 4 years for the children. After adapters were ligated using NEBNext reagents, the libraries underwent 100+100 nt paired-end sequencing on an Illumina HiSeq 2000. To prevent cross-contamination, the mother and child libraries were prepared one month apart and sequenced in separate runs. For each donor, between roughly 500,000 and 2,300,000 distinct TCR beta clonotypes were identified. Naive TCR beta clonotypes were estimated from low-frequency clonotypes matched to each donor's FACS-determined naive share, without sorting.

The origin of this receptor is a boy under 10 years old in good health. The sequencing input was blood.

The CDR3 protein: CSARRGDRDSDTQYF. The DNA reads TGCAGTGCTCGCAGAGGGGACAGGGACTCAGATACGCAGTATTTT. The sequence joins TRBV20-1 to TRBJ2-3; 9 middle bases align to TRBD1. V ends up 5 bases short and J 4 bases short, with an unmatched junction base count of 10. Looking up the germline V gene (reference sequence) yields CDR1 DFQATT and CDR2 SNEGSKA. The CDR3 runs 15 residues from the cysteine to the phenylalanine. The DNA shown is the 45-base CDR3, in frame from base 1.